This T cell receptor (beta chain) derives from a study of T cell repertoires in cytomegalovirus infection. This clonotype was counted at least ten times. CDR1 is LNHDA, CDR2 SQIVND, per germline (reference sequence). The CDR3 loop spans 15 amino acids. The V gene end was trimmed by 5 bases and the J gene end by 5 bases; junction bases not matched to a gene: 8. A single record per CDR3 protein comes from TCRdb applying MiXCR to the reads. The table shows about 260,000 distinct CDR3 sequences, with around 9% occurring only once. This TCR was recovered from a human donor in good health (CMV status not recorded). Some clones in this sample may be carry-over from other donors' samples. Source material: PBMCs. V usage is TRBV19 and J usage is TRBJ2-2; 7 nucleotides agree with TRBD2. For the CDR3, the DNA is TGTGCCAGTAGTTCCGGGACTATGGGGACCGGGGAGCTGTTTTTT. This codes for CASSSGTMGTGELFF. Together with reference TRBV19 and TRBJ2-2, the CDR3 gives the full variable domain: DGGITQSPKYLFRKEGQNVTLSCEQNLNHDAMYWYRQDPGQGLRLIYYSQIVNDFQKGDIAEGYSVSREKKESFPLTVTSAQKNPTAFYLCASSSGTMGTGELFFGEGSRLTVL.